A selection of T cell receptor beta chains follows, all from one sample in a study of CD8+ T cells in alopecia areata. Clones were sequenced by immunoSEQ multiplex PCR, and TCRdb holds only the in-frame ones, with some missing. The sample has some 150,000 clones, roughly 64% seen once; the top ten hold roughly 6.5%. The sequences come from CD4+ T cells sorted from blood, collected at week 0. The receptors come from a human donor with alopecia areata. Each CDR3 is given with its conserved first and last residue. The D gene is left open where the match is weak. Size values are once, few and many counts, or a class for expanded clones, and some rows have none.

.,TRBJ2-3,.,TRBV29-1,TGCAGCTCACGTTTGGGGGGGGCTGGCACAGATACGCAGTATTTT,CSSRLGGAGTDTQYF
TRBD1,TRBJ2-4,.,TRBV15,TGTGCCACCAGCAGACAGGGGACAGGGGCTCGAGGCTTC,CATSRQGTGARGF
.,TRBJ2-7,few,TRBV23-1,TGCGCCAGCAGTCAAAGCGCGTACGAGCAGTACTTC,CASSQSAYEQYF
TRBD1,TRBJ1-4,.,TRBV5-1,TGCGCCAGCAGCCAACAGGGGAAGGGAGAAAAACTGTTTTTT,CASSQQGKGEKLFF
.,TRBJ1-1,few,TRBV30,TGTGCCTACATACCGTCGAGGGTGAACACTGAAGCTTTCTTT,CAYIPSRVNTEAFF
.,TRBJ2-3,.,TRBV5-6,TGTGCCAGCAGCTTGGTGGAAGGTGGGGGGCTTTTT,CASSLVEGGGLF
TRBD1,TRBJ1-6,.,TRBV5-1,TGCGCCAGCAGCTTGGAGCCGGGACAGGGTGTTTCACCCCTCCACTTT,CASSLEPGQGVSPLHF
.,TRBJ2-5,once,TRBV6-6,TGTGCCAGCAAAGAACAGGGCCGCGAGACCCAGTACTTC,CASKEQGRETQYF
.,TRBJ2-5,.,TRBV2,TGTGCCAGCAGTGCTCAACGTTCCTTGGGAGAGACCCAGTACTTC,CASSAQRSLGETQYF
TRBD2,TRBJ2-1,once,TRBV30,TGTGCCTGGATACCGGGACTAGCGGATTACAATGAGCAGTTCTTC,CAWIPGLADYNEQFF
.,TRBJ1-1,.,TRBV30,TGTGCCTGGAGTGTAAGATACACTGAAGCTTTCTTT,CAWSVRYTEAFF
.,TRBJ1-1,.,TRBV7-9,TGTGCCAGCAGCGGAGGGGCTGAAGCTTTCTTT,CASSGGAEAFF
.,TRBJ2-5,.,TRBV7-8,TGTGCCAGCAGCCCCAGGGGCCCCGGGGTGACCCAGTACTTC,CASSPRGPGVTQYF
.,TRBJ2-6,.,TRBV25-1,TGTGCCAGCAGTGATCCTCCCTCTGGGGCCAACGTCCTGACTTTC,CASSDPPSGANVLTF
.,TRBJ2-7,few,TRBV5-6,TGTGCCAGCAGCCGACGACAGACCTACGAGCAGTACTTC,CASSRRQTYEQYF
.,TRBJ1-5,few,TRBV27,TGTGCCAGCAGTTTATTACCCAATCAGCCCCAGCATTTT,CASSLLPNQPQHF
.,TRBJ2-5,.,TRBV13,TGTGCCAGCAGCTACGGCGAAGGGACCGGGGAGACCCAGTACTTC,CASSYGEGTGETQYF
.,TRBJ2-7,.,TRBV25-1,TGTGCCAGCAGTGAATCTAGGATCGACGGTGTCGAGCAGTACTTC,CASSESRIDGVEQYF
TRBD1,TRBJ2-1,.,TRBV7-2,TGTGCCAGCAGCCGCGCGGGGACAGGGTACAATGAGCAGTTCTTC,CASSRAGTGYNEQFF
.,TRBJ1-4,.,TRBV25-1,TGTGCCAGCAGTGAATGGGCCGCGAATCAAAAACTGTTTTTT,CASSEWAANQKLFF
TRBD1,TRBJ2-2,.,TRBV30,TGTGCCTGGAGTCAGGGACAGGGGTACGCCGGGGAGCTGTTTTTT,CAWSQGQGYAGELFF
.,TRBJ1-6,few,TRBV5-1,TGCGCCAGCAGCTTGGGAGGGGAGTCACCCCTCCACTTT,CASSLGGESPLHF
TRBD1,TRBJ1-1,few,TRBV19,TGTGCCAGTAGACGACAGGGTATTATGAACACTGAAGCTTTCTTT,CASRRQGIMNTEAFF